These 14 T cell receptor beta chains came from one sample sequenced in a study of shared clonotypes between healthy human individuals (dated by TCRdb to 2020 to 2022). Library preparation was by the immunoSEQ multiplex PCR assay. TCRdb carries this immuneACCESS record with in-frame sequences only. Its versions omit some clonotypes, under half of them owing to an unresolved V gene in the studies checked, with the rest unexplained. The sample table holds approximately 700,000 clones, of which around 78% were seen once. The ten largest clones capture around 1.8% of the sample. The sample was memory CD4+ T cells sorted from blood. The cell subset or site label, read with the paper, signifies: CD45RA-negative fraction. The source is a woman in her twenties or thirties in good health.

The chain combines TRBV7-9 with TRBJ2-7; 9 bases line up with TRBD2. The V segment lost 2 bases and the J segment 6 bases; nucleotides outside the gene matches: 14. CDR1 SEHNR and CDR2 FQNEAQ come from the germline V gene (reference sequence). The CDR3 contains 17 residues. This CDR3 is CASSLTPSSSGIGEQYF. The CDR3, as DNA: TGTGCCAGCAGCTTAACCCCCTCCTCTAGCGGGATTGGCGAGCAGTACTTC.

The V and J genes are TRBV7-9 and TRBJ1-1, with 7 bases fitting TRBD1. The V and J ends lost 0 bases and 11 bases, in that order; junction bases with no gene match: 9. CDR1 is SEHNR and CDR2 is FQNEAQ in the germline V gene (reference sequence). This CDR3 is 14 amino acids long. CDR3 loop: CASSLAGQGGEAFF. CDR3 DNA sequence: TGTGCCAGCAGCTTAGCCGGTCAGGGGGGCGAGGCTTTCTTT.

With respect to this clone: This could be a read error, since a much larger clone is one nucleotide away. The same CDR3 can be traced to other DNA sequences in this sample. The CDR3 loop is CASRRTSGYEQYF. The CDR3 coding sequence is TGTGCCAGCAGGCGGACTAGCGGCTACGAGCAGTACTTC. This chain joins TRBV7-2 and TRBJ2-7; 10 nucleotides agree with TRBD2. This CDR3 spans 13 amino acids. V dropped 6 bases and J dropped 3; count of bases not matched to a gene: 2. Germline V gene sequence: CDR1 SGHTA, CDR2 FQGNSA.

V and J are TRBV6-5 and TRBJ1-2; TRBD1 aligns across 9 bases. CDR1 is MNHEY and CDR2 is SVGAGI in the germline V gene. V lost 5 bases and J lost 6; bases outside the gene matches: 10. The CDR3 is made up of 15 amino acids. CDR3 DNA sequence: TGTGCCAGCAGTCCTCATCGGGACAGGGTTGATGGCTACACCTTC. Amino acids: CASSPHRDRVDGYTF.

The chain links TRBV4-1 to TRBJ1-4; D gene uncertain. The CDR3 covers 16 residues. Germline CDR1 MGHRA, CDR2 YSYEKL. V was trimmed by 3 bases and J by 0 bases, leaving 11 bases between them. Here the CDR3 reads CASSQPGRSTNEKLFF. The CDR3 nucleotides read TGCGCCAGCAGCCAGCCCGGGAGGTCAACTAATGAAAAACTGTTTTTT.

This chain uses TRBV6-1 with TRBJ1-6; D unclear. The CDR3 sequence is 13 residues long. The germline V gene encodes CDR1 MNHNS and CDR2 SASEGT. The V and J ends lost 11 bases and 5 bases respectively, with 13 bases between them. For the CDR3, the DNA is TGTGCCCATCGAGACATCGATAATTCACCCCTCCACTTT. This gives the protein CAHRDIDNSPLHF.

This clone was seen a handful of times. This sequence joins TRBV7-8 and TRBJ2-3, with 9 bases that match TRBD2. The CDR3 totals 20 residues. Germline CDR1 reads SGHVS; CDR2 reads FQNEAQ. With V trimmed by 2 bases and J by 0 bases, 15 bases remained unmatched. This CDR3 is CASSLYRSSGRVSSTDTQYF. The CDR3 bases are TGTGCCAGCAGCTTATATCGTAGTAGCGGGAGAGTTTCTAGCACAGATACGCAGTATTTT.

The V gene is TRBV7-3, the J gene TRBJ2-2; 7 bases match TRBD1. The trim removed 2 bases at V and 1 base at J, leaving 1 base unmatched. This CDR3 contains 15 residues. Germline V lookup: CDR1 SGHTA, CDR2 FQGTGA. The CDR3 DNA follows: TGTGCCAGCAGCTTAGGGGACAGGAACACCGGGGAGCTGTTTTTT. Its translation: CASSLGDRNTGELFF.

This chain joins TRBV10-1 and TRBJ2-7, with D perhaps TRBD1 (6 bases). The CDR3 length is 14 residues. V was trimmed by 8 bases and J by 3 bases, leaving 17 bases between them. CDR1 is WNHNN and CDR2 is SYGVQD in the germline V gene (reference sequence). DNA of the CDR3: TGCGCCAGCGGACAGACGGAGGTTATCTACGAGCAGTACTTC. This gives the protein CASGQTEVIYEQYF.

The V gene is TRBV28, the J gene TRBJ2-1, with D hard to call. Germline values: CDR1 MDHEN, CDR2 SYDVKM. The CDR3 spans 12 residues. The V gene lost 2 bases and the J gene lost 4 bases, with 3 bases spanning the gap. Here the CDR3 reads CASSLMYNEQFF. Written as DNA, the CDR3 is TGTGCCAGCAGTTTAATGTACAATGAGCAGTTCTTC.

V usage is TRBV6-5 and J usage is TRBJ2-1, with 7 positions matching TRBD2. The CDR3 is made up of 15 amino acids. Per the germline V gene, CDR1 is MNHEY and CDR2 is SVGAGI. With 11 bases clipped from V and 5 bases from J, the junction kept 15 bases outside the gene matches. The CDR3 is CASYSAASGDNEQFF. The CDR3 DNA sequence: TGTGCCTCCTACTCGGCGGCTAGCGGAGACAATGAGCAGTTCTTC.

This clone appeared a single time. The V and J genes are TRBV30 and TRBJ1-1; D is possibly TRBD1 (5 bases). The CDR3 contains 13 residues. Germline V CDR1 and CDR2: GTSNPN, SVGIG (reference sequence). V gave up 0 bases and J gave up 1 base, with 6 bases separating them. The DNA for the CDR3 is TGTGCCTGGAGTGTCGGGGGGAACACTGAAGCTTTCTTT. Amino acids: CAWSVGGNTEAFF.

The chain combines TRBV19 with TRBJ2-1, with TRBD2 identical over 10 bases. V trimming: 4 bases; J trimming: 9 bases; junction bases outside the gene matches: 6. There are 14 residues in the CDR3. Per germline, CDR1 LNHDA and CDR2 SQIVND (reference sequence). CDR3 in amino acids: CASSRLAGVREQFF. In nucleotides, the CDR3 is TGTGCCAGTAGTAGGCTAGCGGGAGTACGTGAGCAGTTCTTC.

The V gene is TRBV18, the J gene TRBJ2-7, with a tentative D call TRBD2 (6 bases). There are 14 residues in the CDR3. With 5 bases removed from V and 6 bases from J, the gap between germline ends came to 17 bases. Germline assignment: CDR1 KGHSH and CDR2 LQKENI. In DNA form, the CDR3 reads TGTGCCAGCTCAGAAGCTAGCGTCGACTCCGAGCAGTACTTC. Translation: CASSEASVDSEQYF.